These 30 T cell receptor beta chains share one sample of origin, sequenced in a study of OX40 agonist ivuxolimab in advanced cancers. Produced via immunoSEQ multiplex PCR; TCRdb's table is partial and in-frame only. Among tens of thousands of clones listed, around four fifths were seen once. Source: CD4+ or CD8+ T cells sorted from blood, taken in a trial of the OX40 agonist ivuxolimab. Receptor source: an adult with an advanced solid tumor such as melanoma, head and neck, liver or kidney cancer.

This chain uses TRBV29-1 with TRBJ2-3; no firm D call. There are 12 residues in the CDR3. V shed 2 bases and J shed 6 bases, with 9 bases lying between them. In germline, CDR1 is SQVTM, CDR2 ANQGSEA. The CDR3 sequence is CSVEFGRDTQYF. CDR3 nucleotides: TGCAGCGTTGAATTCGGACGTGATACGCAGTATTTT.

V is TRBV25-1 and J is TRBJ2-1; D may be TRBD1 or TRBD2 (5 bases each). V lost 3 bases and J 7 bases, leaving 16 bases between the germline ends. Germline-derived CDR1 and CDR2 are MGHDK and SYGVNS. This CDR3 region has 15 residues. CDR3 DNA sequence: TGTGCCAGCAGTGATCGGGGCTCCTCTTCAAATGAGCAGTTCTTC. Translation gives CASSDRGSSSNEQFF.

This clone was counted a single time. This CDR3 reads CASSPLVGDYEQYV. In nucleotides, the CDR3 is TGTGCCAGTAGTCCCCTGGTGGGCGACTACGAGCAGTACGTC. The V gene is TRBV19, the J gene TRBJ2-7; D is ambiguous. The germline V gene encodes CDR1 LNHDA and CDR2 SQIVND (reference sequence). This CDR3 comprises 14 residues. V was cut by 5 bases and J by 3 bases, with 14 bases left in between.

The J gene is TRBJ2-7, the V gene TRBV7-2; D gene ambiguous. The CDR3 extends over 17 amino acids. V was clipped by 1 base and J by 5 bases, with 21 bases between them. CDR1 and CDR2 (germline): SGHTA, FQGNSA. The chain's CDR3 is CASSLVPPVIGTDEQYF. The CDR3 DNA sequence: TGTGCCAGCAGCTTAGTTCCCCCTGTGATTGGTACAGACGAGCAGTACTTC.

This rearrangement joins TRBV30 to TRBJ1-1, with 8 bases identical to TRBD1. Trimming removed 3 bases from V and 1 base from J; junction bases left unmatched: 1. CDR3 length: 13 residues. Germline assignment: CDR1 GTSNPN and CDR2 SVGIG (reference sequence). CDR3 sequence reads: CAWRTGANTEAFF. The CDR3, as DNA: TGTGCCTGGAGGACAGGGGCGAACACTGAAGCTTTCTTT.

The V gene is TRBV5-6, the J gene TRBJ2-2; no definite D call. The germline V and J ends were trimmed by 4 bases and 6 bases, with 10 bases remaining between them. From germline, CDR1 is SGHDT and CDR2 YYEEEE. The CDR3 loop spans 13 amino acids. Here the CDR3 DNA reads TGTGCCAGCAGCGATACACCATCCGGGGAGCTGTTTTTT. Amino acid sequence: CASSDTPSGELFF. The whole variable domain, filled in from reference TRBV5-6 and TRBJ2-2, reads DAGVTQSPTHLIKTRGQQVTLRCSPKSGHDTVSWYQQALGQGPQFIFQYYEEEERQRGNFPDRFSGHQFPNYSSELNVNALLLGDSALYLCASSDTPSGELFFGEGSRLTVL.

The CDR3 loop is CASSLRQGVGEKLFF. The CDR3 nucleotides read TGTGCCAGCAGTTTGAGGCAGGGGGTTGGAGAAAAACTGTTTTTT. The rearrangement links TRBV28 to TRBJ1-4; TRBD1 aligns across 7 bases. With 3 bases clipped from V and 8 bases from J, the junction kept 9 bases outside the gene matches. CDR3 length: 15 residues. Germline V CDR1 and CDR2: MDHEN, SYDVKM.

Of note for this clone: This same CDR3 is encoded by further DNA sequences in the sample. This sequence joins TRBV6-1 and TRBJ1-1, with D maybe TRBD1 (6 bases). Trimming shortened V by 2 bases and J by 3 bases, and 10 bases separated the two germline ends. Germline V gene sequence: CDR1 MNHNS, CDR2 SASEGT. CDR3 length: 14 amino acids. The CDR3: CASSEPGQYTEAFF. CDR3 DNA sequence: TGTGCCAGCAGTGAACCTGGACAGTACACTGAAGCTTTCTTT.

This clone came up once. J is TRBJ2-3 and V is TRBV7-2, with 7 positions matching TRBD1. Germline trimming cut 1 base from V and 0 bases from J; bases unmatched to any gene: 4. This CDR3 has 16 amino acids. Germline V CDR1 and CDR2: SGHTA, FQGNSA. The DNA of the CDR3 is TGTGCCAGCAGCTTAGGGGACAGAATTAGCACAGATACGCAGTATTTT. Protein: CASSLGDRISTDTQYF.

The J gene is TRBJ1-2, the V gene TRBV7-2; 8 positions agree with TRBD1. CDR1 is SGHTA, CDR2 FQGNSA, per germline. V lost 4 bases to trimming and J lost 4 bases; unmatched junction nucleotides: 11. This CDR3 contains 16 residues. For the CDR3, the DNA is TGTGCCAGCAGCTCCACTCTCGACAGGGGCGTCTATGGCTACACCTTC. Translating it yields CASSSTLDRGVYGYTF.

CDR3 nucleotides: TGTGCCGGGTCGACTAGCGGGAGCCAAGAGACCCAGTACTTC. Protein: CAGSTSGSQETQYF. This sequence joins TRBV6-1 and TRBJ2-5; 12 positions agree with TRBD2. CDR1 and CDR2 from the germline V gene are MNHNS and SASEGT. Trimming at V came to 11 bases and at J to 1 base, leaving 5 bases not matched to a gene. The CDR3 covers 14 residues.

The CDR3 reads CASSPGQGRNEQFF. In DNA form, the CDR3 reads TGCGCCAGCAGCCCGGGACAGGGGAGGAATGAGCAGTTCTTC. This sequence joins TRBV5-1 and TRBJ2-1; 10 nucleotides agree with TRBD1. Losses at the gene ends were 4 bases for V and 7 bases for J; bases not matched to a gene: 5. Germline-derived CDR1 and CDR2 are SGHRS and YFSETQ. The CDR3 length is 14 residues.

The chain recombines TRBV13 with TRBJ1-3; 7 bases are shared with TRBD1. The germline V gene encodes CDR1 PRHDT and CDR2 FYEKMQ (reference sequence). Trimming took 5 bases from V and 5 from J; bases not matched to a gene: 12. This CDR3 spans 16 amino acids. The CDR3 bases are TGTGCCAGCAGCCGGGACAGTATAATCCTAAGAAACACCATATATTTT. It yields the protein CASSRDSIILRNTIYF.

The chain joins TRBV28 to TRBJ2-3; D unresolved. The germline gives CDR1 MDHEN, CDR2 SYDVKM. Trimming shortened V by 7 bases and J by 3 bases, and 5 bases separated the two germline ends. The CDR3 extends over 11 amino acids. The CDR3 coding sequence is TGTGCCAGCAAAACTACAGATACGCAGTATTTT. It encodes CASKTTDTQYF.

J is TRBJ1-1 and V is TRBV27; 7 nucleotides line up with TRBD1. V lost 3 bases, J lost 7 bases, and 11 bases stayed unmatched. Germline V gene lookup returns CDR1 MNHEY and CDR2 SMNVEV (reference sequence). The CDR3 extends over 15 amino acids. The CDR3 DNA sequence: TGTGCCAGCAGTTTTCGGCAGGGGGGGGTTGGTGAAGCTTTCTTT. Translating gives CASSFRQGGVGEAFF.

The rearrangement uses TRBV27 and TRBJ2-3; 7 bases align to TRBD2. The CDR3 runs 16 residues. CDR1 and CDR2 from the germline V gene are MNHEY and SMNVEV (reference sequence). Trimming took 4 bases from V and 3 from J; bases not matched to a gene: 10. The CDR3 reads CASSSPLAGETDTQYF. In DNA, the CDR3 is TGTGCCAGCAGTTCCCCCTTGGCGGGAGAGACAGATACGCAGTATTTT.

The rearrangement links TRBV28 to TRBJ2-1; perhaps TRBD2 as D (7 bases). CDR3 size: 11 residues. Germline CDR1 MDHEN, CDR2 SYDVKM. V was pared by 6 bases and J by 10 bases, with 10 bases between. This CDR3 reads CASRGGREQFF. CDR3 in DNA: TGTGCCAGCAGGGGGGGGCGAGAGCAGTTCTTC.

This clone has a single count. The chain has TRBV5-1 and TRBJ2-6; no definite D call. CDR3 length: 14 amino acids. Per germline, CDR1 SGHRS and CDR2 YFSETQ. The V gene lost 6 bases and the J gene lost 4 bases, with 11 bases spanning the gap. The CDR3 reads CASKGTGGANVLTF. CDR3 nucleotides: TGCGCCAGCAAGGGAACTGGGGGGGCCAACGTCCTGACTTTC.

The chain uses TRBV7-9 and TRBJ1-3; TRBD1 matches at 9 bases. The germline V gene encodes CDR1 SEHNR and CDR2 FQNEAQ (reference sequence). V lost 5 bases, J lost 2 bases, and 10 bases stayed unmatched. CDR3 length equals 17 residues. The CDR3, as DNA: TGTGCCAGCAGCGGTCGGGACAGGGCCTTCGCTGGAAACACCATATATTTT. This translates into CASSGRDRAFAGNTIYF.

This chain joins TRBV5-4 and TRBJ1-4; possibly TRBD1 for D (6 bases). V shed 1 base and J shed 8 bases, with 15 bases lying between them. Germline V gene data show CDR1 as SGHNT and CDR2 as YYREEE (reference sequence). CDR3 length equals 15 residues. CDR3 in DNA: TGTGCCAGCAGCTTGAGTGGAAGGGGGGGCGAAAAACTGTTTTTT. Protein sequence: CASSLSGRGGEKLFF.

In the case of this clone: Other nucleotide sequences in the sample specify the same CDR3. V and J are TRBV30 and TRBJ2-7; D remains unclear. This CDR3 region has 11 residues. Germline V CDR1 and CDR2: GTSNPN, SVGIG (reference sequence). Trimming stripped 0 bases from V and 4 bases from J, with 4 bases between. The chain's CDR3 is CAWSVRYEQYF. The CDR3, as DNA: TGTGCCTGGAGTGTAAGATACGAGCAGTACTTC.

Written as DNA, the CDR3 is TGTGCCAGCAAGGTTAGGGGAGGGGAGACCCAGTACTTC. Translating it yields CASKVRGGETQYF. The chain recombines TRBV2 with TRBJ2-5; 7 bases align to TRBD2. Trimming removed 7 bases from V and 5 bases from J; junction bases left unmatched: 7. Germline CDR1 is SNHLY and CDR2 is FYNNEI. The CDR3 runs to 13 residues.

The chain joins TRBV7-8 to TRBJ1-5, with D perhaps TRBD1 (5 bases). The CDR3 contains 13 residues. Germline CDR1 reads SGHVS; CDR2 reads FQNEAQ. V gave up 2 bases and J gave up 5 bases, with 7 bases separating them. CDR3 nucleotides: TGTGCCAGCAGCTTACAGGGCTATCAGCCCCAGCATTTT. This gives the protein CASSLQGYQPQHF.

The rearrangement links TRBV13 to TRBJ2-3; D is perhaps TRBD2 (6 bases). With 2 bases removed from V and 2 bases from J, the gap between germline ends came to 14 bases. Germline-derived CDR1 and CDR2 are PRHDT and FYEKMQ (reference sequence). The CDR3 covers 16 residues. The CDR3 loop reads CASSLSGTGVTDTQYF. The DNA for the CDR3 is TGTGCCAGCAGCTTATCCGGGACGGGGGTCACAGATACGCAGTATTTT.

The chain employs TRBV30 and TRBJ1-2; 10 nucleotides line up with TRBD1. In germline, CDR1 is GTSNPN, CDR2 SVGIG (reference sequence). The CDR3 has 12 amino acids. Trimming removed 4 bases from V and 6 bases from J; junction bases left unmatched: 2. The CDR3 loop reads CAWTGTGDGYTF. The CDR3 DNA is TGTGCCTGGACAGGGACAGGGGATGGCTACACCTTC.

Concerning this clone itself: The junction shows a germline mismatch at one end, possibly a read error. This rearrangement joins TRBV7-3 to TRBJ2-3; D not resolved. This CDR3 spans 10 amino acids. Germline V gene lookup returns CDR1 SGHTA and CDR2 FQGTGA. CDR3 sequence (DNA): TGTGCCAGCAGCCTCGAATCTCCCTTTTGG. Its protein product is CASSLESPFW.

This chain joins TRBV5-1 and TRBJ2-3; tentatively, D is TRBD1 (5 bases). V shed 0 bases and J shed 2 bases, with 7 bases lying between them. Germline lookup yields CDR1 SGHRS and CDR2 YFSETQ. The CDR3 runs to 14 residues. The CDR3 loop reads CASSLDRYTDTQYF. CDR3 DNA sequence: TGCGCCAGCAGCTTGGACAGGTACACAGATACGCAGTATTTT.

This clone appeared a few times. The chain carries TRBV6-1 and TRBJ1-1; D is possibly TRBD1 (5 bases). Germline CDR1 and CDR2: MNHNS and SASEGT. The CDR3 consists of 12 residues. V was cut by 4 bases and J by 6 bases, with 9 bases left in between. The CDR3 reads CASSGSGSEAFF. The CDR3 coding sequence is TGTGCCAGCAGTGGTTCAGGGTCTGAAGCTTTCTTT.

This chain joins TRBV28 and TRBJ2-1; 10 nucleotides match TRBD2. In germline, CDR1 is MDHEN, CDR2 SYDVKM. Trimming took 3 bases from V and 6 from J; bases not matched to a gene: 5. The CDR3 spans 15 residues. The CDR3: CASSLIASGSNEQFF. The CDR3 DNA reads as TGTGCCAGCAGTTTGATAGCTAGCGGGAGCAATGAGCAGTTCTTC.

The V gene is TRBV19, the J gene TRBJ1-2, with TRBD1 matching over 7 bases. The CDR3 covers 15 residues. In germline, CDR1 is LNHDA, CDR2 SQIVND (reference sequence). J was trimmed by 2 bases and V by 3 bases; bases with no gene match: 6. The CDR3: CASSIGQAPNYGYTF. The CDR3 bases are TGTGCCAGTAGTATCGGACAGGCCCCGAACTATGGCTACACCTTC.